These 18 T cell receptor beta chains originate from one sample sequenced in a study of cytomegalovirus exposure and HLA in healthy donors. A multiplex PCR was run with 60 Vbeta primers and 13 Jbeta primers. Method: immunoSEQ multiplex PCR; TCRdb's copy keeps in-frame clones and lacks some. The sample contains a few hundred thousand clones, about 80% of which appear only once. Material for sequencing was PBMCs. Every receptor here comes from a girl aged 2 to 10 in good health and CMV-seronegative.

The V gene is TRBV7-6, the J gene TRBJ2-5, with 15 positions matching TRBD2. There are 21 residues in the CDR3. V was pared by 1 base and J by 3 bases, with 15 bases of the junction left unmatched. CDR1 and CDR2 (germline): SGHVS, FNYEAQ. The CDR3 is CASSLGPRTSGGVRWEETQYF. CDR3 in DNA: TGTGCCAGCAGCTTAGGTCCCCGGACTAGCGGGGGGGTTAGATGGGAAGAGACCCAGTACTTC. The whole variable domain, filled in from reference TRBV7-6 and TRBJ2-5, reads GAGVSQSPRYKVTKRGQDVALRCDPISGHVSLYWYRQALGQGPEFLTYFNYEAQQDKSGLPNDRFSAERPEGSISTLTIQRTEQRDSAMYRCASSLGPRTSGGVRWEETQYFGPGTRLLVL.

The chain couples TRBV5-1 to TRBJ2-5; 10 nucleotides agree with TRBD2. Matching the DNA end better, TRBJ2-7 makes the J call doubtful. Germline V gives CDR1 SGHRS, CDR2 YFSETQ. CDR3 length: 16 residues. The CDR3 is CASSGGTSANSYEQYF. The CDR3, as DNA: TGCGCCAGCAGCGGAGGGACTAGCGCAAACTCCTACGAGCAGTACTTC.

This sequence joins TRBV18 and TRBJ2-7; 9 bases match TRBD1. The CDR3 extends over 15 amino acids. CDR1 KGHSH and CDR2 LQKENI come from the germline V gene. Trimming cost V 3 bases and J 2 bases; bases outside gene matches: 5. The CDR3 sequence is CASSPGTGPTYEQYF. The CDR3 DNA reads TGTGCCAGCTCACCCGGGACAGGGCCTACCTACGAGCAGTACTTC.

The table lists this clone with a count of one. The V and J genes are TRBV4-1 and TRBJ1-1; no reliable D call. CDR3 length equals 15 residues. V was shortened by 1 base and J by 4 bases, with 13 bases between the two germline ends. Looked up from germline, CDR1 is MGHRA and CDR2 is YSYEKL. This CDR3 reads CASSQASGRATEAFF. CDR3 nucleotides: TGCGCCAGCAGCCAAGCGTCCGGGAGAGCCACTGAAGCTTTCTTT.

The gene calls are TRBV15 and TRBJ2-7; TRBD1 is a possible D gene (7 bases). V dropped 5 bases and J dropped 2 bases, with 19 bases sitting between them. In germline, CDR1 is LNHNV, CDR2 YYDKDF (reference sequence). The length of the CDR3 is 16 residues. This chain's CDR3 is CATSLRDRDLTYEQYF. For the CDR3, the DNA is TGTGCCACCAGCCTCCGAGACAGGGACTTAACCTACGAGCAGTACTTC.

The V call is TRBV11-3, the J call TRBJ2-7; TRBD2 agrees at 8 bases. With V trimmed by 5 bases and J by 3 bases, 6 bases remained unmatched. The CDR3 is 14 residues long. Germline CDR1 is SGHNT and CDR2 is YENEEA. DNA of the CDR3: TGTGCCAGCAGCCCACGGACTAGCAGCTACGAGCAGTACTTC. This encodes CASSPRTSSYEQYF.

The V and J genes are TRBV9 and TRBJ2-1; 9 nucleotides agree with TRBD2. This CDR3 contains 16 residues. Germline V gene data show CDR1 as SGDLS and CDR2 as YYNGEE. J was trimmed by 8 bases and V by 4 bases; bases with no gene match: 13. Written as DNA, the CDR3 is TGTGCCAGCAGCCCCCGGAGGCGGGGGGGCGGGGATGAGCAGTTCTTC. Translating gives CASSPRRRGGGDEQFF.

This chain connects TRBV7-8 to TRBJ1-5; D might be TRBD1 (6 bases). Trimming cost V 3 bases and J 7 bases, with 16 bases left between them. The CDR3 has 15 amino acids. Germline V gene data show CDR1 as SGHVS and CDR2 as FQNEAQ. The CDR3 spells CASSFNLDSWQPQHF. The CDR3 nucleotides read TGTGCCAGCAGCTTCAACTTGGACAGCTGGCAGCCCCAGCATTTT.

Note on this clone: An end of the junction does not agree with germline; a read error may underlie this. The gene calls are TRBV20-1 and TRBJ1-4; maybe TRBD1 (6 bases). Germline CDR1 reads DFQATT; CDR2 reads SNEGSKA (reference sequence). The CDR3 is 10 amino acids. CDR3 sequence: CSARIQGLVF. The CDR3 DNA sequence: TGCAGTGCTAGAATACAGGGCTTGGTTTTT.

CDR3 region: CAWSRGQGVYEQYF. The CDR3 coding sequence is TGTGCCTGGAGTAGGGGACAGGGGGTATACGAGCAGTACTTC. This rearrangement joins TRBV30 to TRBJ2-7, with TRBD1 identical over 11 bases. This CDR3 is built from 14 residues. Trimming at V came to 2 bases and at J to 4 bases, leaving 4 bases not matched to a gene. The V gene's germline CDR1 is GTSNPN and CDR2 SVGIG (reference sequence).

The CDR3 is CASRPILRGEKLFF. For the CDR3, the DNA is TGTGCCAGCAGACCCATACTCAGGGGTGAAAAACTGTTTTTT. V is TRBV7-6 and J is TRBJ1-4, with D perhaps TRBD1 (6 bases). The CDR3 runs to 14 residues. Trimming cost V 6 bases and J 7 bases, with 15 bases left between them. The V gene's germline CDR1 is SGHVS and CDR2 FNYEAQ.

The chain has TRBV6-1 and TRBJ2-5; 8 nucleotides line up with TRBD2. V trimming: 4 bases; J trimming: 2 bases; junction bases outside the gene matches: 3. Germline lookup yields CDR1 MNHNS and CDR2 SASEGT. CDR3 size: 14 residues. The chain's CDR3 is CASSVLAGQETQYF. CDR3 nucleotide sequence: TGTGCCAGCAGTGTGTTAGCGGGGCAAGAGACCCAGTACTTC.

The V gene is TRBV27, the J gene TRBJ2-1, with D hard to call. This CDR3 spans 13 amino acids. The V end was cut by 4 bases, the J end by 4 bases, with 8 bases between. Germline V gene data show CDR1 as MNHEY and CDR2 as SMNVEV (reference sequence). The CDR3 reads CASSSDLYNEQFF. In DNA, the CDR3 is TGTGCCAGCAGTTCTGACTTATACAATGAGCAGTTCTTC.

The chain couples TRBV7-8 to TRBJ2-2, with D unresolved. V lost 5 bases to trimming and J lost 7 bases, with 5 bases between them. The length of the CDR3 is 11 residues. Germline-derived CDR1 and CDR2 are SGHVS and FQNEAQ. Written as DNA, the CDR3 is TGTGCCAGCAGCCCGTACGGGGAGCTGTTTTTT. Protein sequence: CASSPYGELFF.

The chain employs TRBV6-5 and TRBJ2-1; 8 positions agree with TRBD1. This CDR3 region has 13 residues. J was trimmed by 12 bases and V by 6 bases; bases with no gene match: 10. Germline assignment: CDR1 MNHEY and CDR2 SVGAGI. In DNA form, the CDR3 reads TGTGCCAGCAGGGATCTATACAGGGGGGCGCAGTTCTTC. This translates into CASRDLYRGAQFF.

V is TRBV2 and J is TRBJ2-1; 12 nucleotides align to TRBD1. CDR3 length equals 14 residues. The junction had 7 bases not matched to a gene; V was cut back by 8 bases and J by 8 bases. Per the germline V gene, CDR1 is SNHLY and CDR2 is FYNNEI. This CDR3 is CASSEGTGGDEQFF. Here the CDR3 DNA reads TGTGCCAGCTCTGAGGGGACAGGGGGCGATGAGCAGTTCTTC.

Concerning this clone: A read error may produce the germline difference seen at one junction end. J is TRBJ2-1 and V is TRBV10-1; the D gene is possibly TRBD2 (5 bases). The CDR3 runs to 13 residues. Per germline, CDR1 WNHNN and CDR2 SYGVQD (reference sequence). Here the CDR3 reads CASKGDSHNEQFF. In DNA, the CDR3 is TGCGCCAGCAAGGGAGACTCCCACAATGAGCAGTTCTTC.

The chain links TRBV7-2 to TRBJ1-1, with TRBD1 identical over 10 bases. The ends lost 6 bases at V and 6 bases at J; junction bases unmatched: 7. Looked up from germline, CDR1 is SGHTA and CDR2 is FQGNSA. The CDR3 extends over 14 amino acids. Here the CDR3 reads CASSFTTGGPEAFF. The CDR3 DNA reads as TGTGCCAGCAGTTTCACGACAGGGGGCCCTGAAGCTTTCTTT.